This T cell receptor beta chain came from a study of human T cells and chemical hapten exposure. This CDR3 is built from 17 residues. Germline CDR1 SQVTM, CDR2 ANQGSEA. Trimming cost V 6 bases and J 4 bases; bases outside gene matches: 17. TCRdb called the RACE reads again in MiXCR, with one record for every CDR3 protein. Of about 71,000 distinct CDR3 sequences in the sample, about 9.4% were seen once. Time point reported: patch test 1, 2 weeks after DPC sensitization. This sample's treatment: therapeutic diphenylcyclopropenone sensitization with weekly scalp DPC. Source: whole blood, taken in connection with sensitization to the hapten diphenylcyclopropenone (DPC). The TCR sequence derives from a woman between 40 and 50 years old with alopecia areata. Some clones in this sample may be carry-over from other donors' samples. The chain combines TRBV29-1 with TRBJ2-1; 8 nucleotides agree with TRBD1. CDR3 DNA: TGCAGCGTGACGGGGACAGGTGGTCGAGCACTTTACAATGAGCAGTTCTTC. Residues: CSVTGTGGRALYNEQFF.